Detailed here is one TCR beta chain. No antigen is known for it. CDR1 is LNHDA, CDR2 SQIVND, per germline (reference sequence). V was clipped by 6 bases and J by 0 bases, with 14 bases between them. The CDR3 runs 15 residues. Produced via immunoSEQ multiplex PCR; TCRdb's table is partial and in-frame only. The data show 2 million to 3 million clones, with around 90% seen just once and roughly 0.14% held by the top ten. This entry comes from a study of shared clonotypes between healthy human individuals. General study points: Large depth notwithstanding, sorted-subset sequencing proved incomplete by rarefaction. Only blood was sampled, and tissue TCR repertoires likely differ from blood ones.

The chain links TRBV19 to TRBJ1-1; TRBD1 is a possible D gene (6 bases). The clonotype originates from a man between 18 and 29 years old in good health. Sequenced material: naive CD4+ T cells sorted from blood. Subset here: CD45RA+ positively selected. This CDR3 reads CASRTRGGMNTEAFF. The CDR3 DNA reads as TGTGCCAGTAGAACGAGGGGGGGGATGAACACTGAAGCTTTCTTT.